A single sample is the source of the 30 T cell receptor beta chains below, sequenced in a study of blood T cell repertoires in COVID-19. Measured with immunoSEQ multiplex PCR; TCRdb has only the in-frame clones, and not every one. Among roughly 58,000 clones listed, 65% to 85% were seen once. Specimen: PBMCs or T cells enriched from blood (not recorded which). These receptors came from a woman aged 55-69 years who had been exposed to COVID-19.

The chain is built from TRBV28 and TRBJ2-4; D remains unclear. Trimming shortened V by 7 bases and J by 6 bases, and 7 bases separated the two germline ends. Germline-derived CDR1 and CDR2 are MDHEN and SYDVKM. This CDR3 contains 11 residues. This CDR3 is CASKAVNIQYF. As DNA, the CDR3 is TGTGCCAGCAAGGCGGTAAACATTCAGTACTTC.

The rearrangement links TRBV9 to TRBJ1-1; 7 bases line up with TRBD1. Germline V gene sequence: CDR1 SGDLS, CDR2 YYNGEE. The CDR3 sequence is 12 residues long. Germline trimming cut 2 bases from V and 6 bases from J; bases unmatched to any gene: 1. The CDR3: CASSVQGAEAFF. CDR3 nucleotide sequence: TGTGCCAGCAGCGTTCAGGGGGCTGAAGCTTTCTTT.

The chain recombines TRBV4-3 with TRBJ1-5; a possible D gene is TRBD1 (6 bases). This CDR3 contains 14 residues. V was clipped by 2 bases and J by 4 bases, with 9 bases between them. Germline CDR1 LGHNA, CDR2 YSLEER. The CDR3 spells CASSQQGSNQPQHF. CDR3 DNA: TGCGCCAGCAGCCAACAGGGGTCGAATCAGCCCCAGCATTTT.

This rearrangement joins TRBV15 to TRBJ2-7; TRBD2 matches at 8 bases. This CDR3 is 16 amino acids long. Germline values: CDR1 LNHNV, CDR2 YYDKDF (reference sequence). After removal of 4 bases from V and 2 bases from J, the junction contained 10 bases not matched to a gene. CDR3 bases: TGTGCCACCAGCACCCGATTGACTAGCGAGGCCTACGAGCAGTACTTC. It translates to CATSTRLTSEAYEQYF.

The chain uses TRBV6-5 and TRBJ1-5; 9 bases fit TRBD1. The trim removed 5 bases at V and 3 bases at J, leaving 5 bases unmatched. The CDR3 totals 15 residues. Germline V gene data show CDR1 as MNHEY and CDR2 as SVGAGI. The CDR3 sequence: CASSQTGGNNQPQHF. The DNA for the CDR3 is TGTGCCAGCAGTCAAACAGGGGGCAACAATCAGCCCCAGCATTTT.

The chain couples TRBV5-1 to TRBJ1-4; 11 bases map to TRBD1. CDR3 length equals 14 residues. Germline V gene lookup returns CDR1 SGHRS and CDR2 YFSETQ. The ends lost 5 bases at V and 13 bases at J; junction bases unmatched: 10. The DNA for the CDR3 is TGCGCCAGCAGTCAAGGACAGGGGGCGCGGGGACTGTTTTTT. It translates to CASSQGQGARGLFF.

The chain has TRBV11-2 and TRBJ2-3; a possible D gene is TRBD2 (6 bases). The V end lost 8 bases, the J end lost 0 bases, and 12 bases lay between the germline ends. The CDR3 covers 14 residues. CDR1 is SGHAT, CDR2 FQNNGV, per germline. DNA of the CDR3: TGTGCCAGCTCTCGAGGGACTAGCACAGATACGCAGTATTTT. Translating gives CASSRGTSTDTQYF.

This clone was observed a handful of times. This chain uses TRBV27 with TRBJ2-1; 8 positions agree with TRBD1. The germline V gene encodes CDR1 MNHEY and CDR2 SMNVEV (reference sequence). The CDR3 covers 15 residues. Trimming removed 5 bases from V and 8 bases from J; junction bases left unmatched: 11. The DNA of the CDR3 is TGTGCCAGCAGTCGCAAACAGGGGGGAAAAGATGAGCAGTTCTTC. Protein: CASSRKQGGKDEQFF.

The chain employs TRBV6-1 and TRBJ2-2; TRBD1 matches at 7 bases. With 2 bases clipped from V and 6 bases from J, the junction kept 6 bases outside the gene matches. Germline loops: CDR1 MNHNS, CDR2 SASEGT. The CDR3 is 15 residues long. DNA for the CDR3: TGTGCCAGCAGTGAAAAGAAGGGGGCCGCCGGGGAGCTGTTTTTT. It yields the protein CASSEKKGAAGELFF.

In this sample, this clone turned up once. This chain uses TRBV28 with TRBJ2-3; TRBD2 aligns across 11 bases. V shed 5 bases, J shed 3 bases, and the junction held 4 bases outside the gene matches. Germline CDR1 reads MDHEN; CDR2 reads SYDVKM. This CDR3 has 15 residues. CDR3 amino acids: CASSPSGGRTDTQYF. The CDR3 DNA is TGTGCCAGCAGTCCTAGCGGGGGGAGAACAGATACGCAGTATTTT. The full variable domain, in which reference TRBV28 and TRBJ2-3 provide the parts outside the CDR3, is DVKVTQSSRYLVKRTGEKVFLECVQDMDHENMFWYRQDPGLGLRLIYFSYDVKMKEKGDIPEGYSVSREKKERFSLILESASTNQTSMYLCASSPSGGRTDTQYFGPGTRLTVL.

The chain uses TRBV7-9 and TRBJ1-2; maybe TRBD1 (5 bases). With 5 bases removed from V and 4 bases from J, the gap between germline ends came to 11 bases. This CDR3 is 13 amino acids long. Germline V lookup: CDR1 SEHNR, CDR2 FQNEAQ (reference sequence). The CDR3 DNA sequence: TGTGCCAGCAGCAAGACAGCTCCCTATGGCTACACCTTC. Protein sequence: CASSKTAPYGYTF.

The J gene is TRBJ2-3, the V gene TRBV27; weak D call: TRBD2 (6 bases). V lost 2 bases, J lost 0 bases, and 21 bases lay in between. This CDR3 region has 19 residues. Germline lookup yields CDR1 MNHEY and CDR2 SMNVEV (reference sequence). The CDR3 region is CASSLRFRGTRKSTDTQYF. Here the CDR3 DNA reads TGTGCCAGCAGTTTAAGATTCCGCGGGACTCGAAAAAGCACAGATACGCAGTATTTT.

This clone was counted between two and nine times. The chain uses TRBV5-1 and TRBJ1-4; D remains unclear. V gave up 4 bases and J gave up 8 bases, with 18 bases separating them. Germline-derived CDR1 and CDR2 are SGHRS and YFSETQ. The CDR3 runs 15 residues. The DNA for the CDR3 is TGCGCCAGCAGCCCAGCCGGGGTTTCCATCGAAAAACTGTTTTTT. Protein product: CASSPAGVSIEKLFF.

The rearrangement joins TRBV7-2 to TRBJ2-1, with 8 bases fitting TRBD2. The germline V gene encodes CDR1 SGHTA and CDR2 FQGNSA. Unmatched junction bases numbered 9, after V lost 5 bases and J lost 6 bases. The CDR3 sequence is 15 residues long. The CDR3 DNA follows: TGTGCCAGCAGCCCCTTGGCGGGGGGCCGCAATGAGCAGTTCTTC. Residues: CASSPLAGGRNEQFF.

This chain connects TRBV10-2 to TRBJ2-7; 7 bases agree with TRBD1. The CDR3 has 12 amino acids. Germline assignment: CDR1 WSHSY and CDR2 SAAADI. J was trimmed by 4 bases and V by 10 bases; bases with no gene match: 7. The DNA for the CDR3 is TGCGCCACCGCCAAGGGGGCATACGAGCAGTACTTC. Its translation is CATAKGAYEQYF.

The chain couples TRBV15 to TRBJ2-5; 7 bases are shared with TRBD1. The CDR3 covers 16 residues. Germline assignment: CDR1 LNHNV and CDR2 YYDKDF (reference sequence). V lost 1 base, J lost 1 base, and 6 bases stayed unmatched. The CDR3 nucleotides are TGTGCCACCAGCAGAGGGGTGGGACAGATCCAAGAGACCCAGTACTTC. Translated: CATSRGVGQIQETQYF. Drawing the rest from reference TRBV15 and TRBJ2-5, the complete variable domain is DAMVIQNPRYQVTQFGKPVTLSCSQTLNHNVMYWYQQKSSQAPKLLFHYYDKDFNNEADTPDNFQSRRPNTSFCFLDIRSPGLGDTAMYLCATSRGVGQIQETQYFGPGTRLLVL.

The V call is TRBV7-2, the J call TRBJ2-3, with D perhaps TRBD1 (5 bases). The germline CDR1 and CDR2 sequences are SGHTA and FQGNSA. The V gene lost 4 bases and the J gene lost 4 bases, with 18 bases spanning the gap. The CDR3 sequence is 16 residues long. The CDR3 DNA follows: TGTGCCAGCAGCTACCCTGGGGCGTTGGGCGCAGATACGCAGTATTTT. Translated, it gives CASSYPGALGADTQYF. The full variable domain, rest sourced from reference TRBV7-2 and TRBJ2-3, is GAGVSQSPSNKVTEKGKDVELRCDPISGHTALYWYRQSLGQGLEFLIYFQGNSAPDKSGLPSDRFSAERTGGSVSTLTIQRTQQEDSAVYLCASSYPGALGADTQYFGPGTRLTVL.

This chain connects TRBV20-1 to TRBJ1-2; D unclear. Trimming stripped 4 bases from V and 3 bases from J, with 6 bases between. The CDR3 loop spans 11 amino acids. Germline V gene lookup returns CDR1 DFQATT and CDR2 SNEGSKA (reference sequence). The CDR3 spells CSATGDYGYTF. CDR3 nucleotides: TGCAGTGCTACAGGCGACTATGGCTACACCTTC.

The chain uses TRBV6-1 and TRBJ1-5; D not resolved. Trimming stripped 2 bases from V and 8 bases from J, with 16 bases between. From germline, CDR1 is MNHNS and CDR2 SASEGT. The length of the CDR3 is 15 residues. The CDR3 DNA reads TGTGCCAGCAGTGAACGGCGGCCCATTAGCGAGCCCCAGCATTTT. Its translation is CASSERRPISEPQHF.

The chain is built from TRBV19 and TRBJ1-5, with 7 nucleotides matching TRBD1. V shed 4 bases and J 4 bases; nucleotides not matched to a gene: 7. The CDR3 extends over 15 amino acids. In germline, CDR1 is LNHDA, CDR2 SQIVND (reference sequence). CDR3 sequence: CASSSLDRENQPQHF. For the CDR3, the DNA is TGTGCCAGTAGTAGCCTCGACAGGGAAAATCAGCCCCAGCATTTT.

This clone was detected only once. The rearrangement uses TRBV6-5 and TRBJ2-7, with D unresolved. This CDR3 is built from 13 residues. In germline, CDR1 is MNHEY, CDR2 SVGAGI. The germline V and J ends were trimmed by 6 bases and 3 bases, with 12 bases remaining between them. This chain's CDR3 is CASSPPGGYEQYF. In DNA, the CDR3 is TGTGCCAGCAGCCCCCCAGGTGGCTACGAGCAGTACTTC.

The genes are TRBV9 and TRBJ1-6, with D possibly being TRBD1 (6 bases). The germline gives CDR1 SGDLS, CDR2 YYNGEE. Between the trimmed V and J ends, which lost 7 bases and 9 bases, there was a span of 14 bases. The CDR3 is 13 residues long. CDR3 residues: CASSRGGVSPLHF. The CDR3 DNA is TGTGCCAGCTCCCGGGGGGGCGTTTCACCCCTCCACTTT.

The table lists this clone with a few counts. CDR3: CASSPGQLYYQPQHF. DNA of the CDR3: TGTGCCAGCAGCCCTGGACAGCTATACTATCAGCCCCAGCATTTT. V and J are TRBV28 and TRBJ1-5; maybe TRBD1 (6 bases). CDR1 and CDR2 (germline): MDHEN, SYDVKM. V was shortened by 6 bases and J by 5 bases, with 17 bases between the two germline ends. This CDR3 is 15 amino acids long.

The chain uses TRBV19 and TRBJ2-5; maybe TRBD1 (6 bases). V lost 2 bases, J lost 2 bases, and 9 bases lay in between. CDR3 length equals 14 residues. CDR1 is LNHDA and CDR2 is SQIVND in the germline V gene (reference sequence). The CDR3 region is CASSISTGQETQYF. Here the CDR3 DNA reads TGTGCCAGTAGTATAAGTACAGGGCAAGAGACCCAGTACTTC. Full variable domain (remainder filled in from reference TRBV19 and TRBJ2-5): DGGITQSPKYLFRKEGQNVTLSCEQNLNHDAMYWYRQDPGQGLRLIYYSQIVNDFQKGDIAEGYSVSREKKESFPLTVTSAQKNPTAFYLCASSISTGQETQYFGPGTRLLVL.

The chain is built from TRBV5-1 and TRBJ1-4, with a tentative D call TRBD1 (6 bases). The CDR3 totals 18 residues. Trimming shortened V by 4 bases and J by 2 bases, and 21 bases separated the two germline ends. The V gene's germline CDR1 is SGHRS and CDR2 YFSETQ. CDR3 sequence: CASSRTGLYLDTNEKLFF. CDR3 in DNA: TGCGCCAGCAGCAGAACAGGGTTGTATCTCGATACTAATGAAAAACTGTTTTTT.

The genes are TRBV2 and TRBJ1-4; D gene uncertain. Trimming removed 6 bases from V and 8 bases from J, with 7 bases in between. The CDR3 consists of 11 residues. Germline V gives CDR1 SNHLY, CDR2 FYNNEI. CDR3 DNA sequence: TGTGCCAGCAGAGGAGAAGAAAAACTGTTTTTT. It translates to CASRGEEKLFF.

The CDR3, as DNA: TGTGCCAGCAGTTTCCGAGGCAGGGACTATAGCAATCAGCCCCAGCATTTT. As protein: CASSFRGRDYSNQPQHF. The rearrangement links TRBV27 to TRBJ1-5; D perhaps matches TRBD1 (5 bases). With 3 bases removed from V and 0 bases from J, the gap between germline ends came to 15 bases. From germline, CDR1 is MNHEY and CDR2 SMNVEV (reference sequence). The CDR3 has 17 residues.

This sequence joins TRBV6-1 and TRBJ1-4, with D unresolved. Looked up from germline, CDR1 is MNHNS and CDR2 is SASEGT. V was shortened by 7 bases and J by 10 bases, with 22 bases between the two germline ends. The CDR3 totals 15 residues. CDR3 DNA sequence: TGTGCCAGCACGGCGGAGGTCTTAGCGACGGGAAAACTGTTTTTT. Amino acid sequence: CASTAEVLATGKLFF.

This chain uses TRBV4-1 with TRBJ1-4; D remains unclear. The germline V and J ends were trimmed by 4 bases and 0 bases, with 6 bases remaining between them. This CDR3 is built from 14 residues. Germline values: CDR1 MGHRA, CDR2 YSYEKL. The CDR3 is CASSPQTTNEKLFF. CDR3 sequence (DNA): TGCGCCAGCAGCCCACAAACAACTAATGAAAAACTGTTTTTT.

V gene TRBV9 combines with J gene TRBJ2-1, with 14 bases aligning to TRBD2. The germline V gene has CDR1 SGDLS and CDR2 YYNGEE. The junction had 7 bases not matched to a gene; V was cut back by 1 base and J by 10 bases. The CDR3 has 16 residues. The CDR3 DNA follows: TGTGCCAGCAGCGTACGACTAGCGGGAGGGGGTGGCGAGCAGTTCTTC. It is translated as CASSVRLAGGGGEQFF.